What follows are 12 T cell receptor beta chains derived from one specimen sequenced in a study of T cell responses to AZD1222 COVID-19 vaccine. Assay used: immunoSEQ multiplex PCR; TCRdb lists only in-frame clones, some missing. Among 150,000 to 160,000 clones listed, about 89% were seen once. The sequenced sample was peripheral blood, obtained 28 days after the second AZD1222 dose. These receptors were taken from an adult who received the AZD1222 COVID-19 vaccine.

The V call is TRBV2, the J call TRBJ2-7; TRBD2 is a possible D gene (7 bases). Trimming left V 2 bases short and J 6 bases short, with 11 bases between. Germline V gene lookup returns CDR1 SNHLY and CDR2 FYNNEI. CDR3 length equals 13 residues. The CDR3 DNA reads as TGTGCCAGCAGTGAACAGGGGAGGGGCGAGCAGTACTTC. It codes for CASSEQGRGEQYF.

The rearrangement links TRBV10-3 to TRBJ2-3, with D hard to call. V gave up 3 bases and J gave up 3 bases, with 13 bases separating them. This CDR3 is built from 15 residues. The V gene's germline CDR1 is ENHRY and CDR2 SYGVKD. CDR3 in DNA: TGTGCCATCAGTGAAATCCAAGTTCCTACAGATACGCAGTATTTT. It yields the protein CAISEIQVPTDTQYF.

The CDR3: CASSHRGVGYTF. The CDR3 DNA reads TGTGCCAGCAGCCACCGTGGGGTAGGCTACACCTTC. The chain has TRBV3-1 (or the pseudogene TRBV3-2) and TRBJ1-2; D unresolved. The length of the CDR3 is 12 residues. Germline V CDR1 and CDR2: LGHDT, YNNKEL (reference sequence). V lost 3 bases, J lost 8 bases, and 10 bases lay in between.

The chain links TRBV10-3 to TRBJ2-3; TRBD2 matches 9 bases. The CDR3 totals 17 residues. Germline V CDR1 and CDR2: ENHRY, SYGVKD. This CDR3 is CAVGGLAVSTDTDTQYF. DNA for the CDR3: TGTGCGGTGGGGGGACTAGCTGTCTCGACCGACACAGATACGCAGTATTTT.

CDR3: CASSSRQLGYTF. The CDR3 nucleotides read TGTGCCAGCAGCTCGCGACAGCTTGGCTACACCTTC. The V gene is TRBV5-6, the J gene TRBJ1-2, with TRBD1 as a possible D gene (5 bases). The CDR3 has 12 residues. Germline V gene lookup returns CDR1 SGHDT and CDR2 YYEEEE. The germline V and J ends were trimmed by 3 bases and 7 bases, with 10 bases remaining between them.

This clone was recorded only once. This chain joins TRBV28 and TRBJ2-7, with D hard to call. V lost 5 bases, J lost 4 bases, and 9 bases lay in between. In germline, CDR1 is MDHEN, CDR2 SYDVKM. The CDR3 is 12 residues long. CDR3 coding DNA: TGTGCCAGCAGTCGGACGCAATACGAGCAGTACTTC. It encodes CASSRTQYEQYF.

The chain employs TRBV20-1 and TRBJ2-7; 10 bases agree with TRBD2. After removal of 3 bases from V and 4 bases from J, the junction contained 6 bases not matched to a gene. There are 14 residues in the CDR3. CDR1 DFQATT and CDR2 SNEGSKA come from the germline V gene (reference sequence). CDR3 residues: CSASLTSGIYEQYF. CDR3 nucleotide sequence: TGCAGTGCTAGTCTAACTAGCGGGATTTACGAGCAGTACTTC.

This chain links TRBV4-3 with TRBJ2-3; D possibly uses TRBD1 or TRBD2 (5 bases each). The CDR3 is made up of 20 amino acids. The germline gives CDR1 LGHNA, CDR2 YSLEER. V was shortened by 4 bases and J by 2 bases, with 28 bases between the two germline ends. The CDR3 DNA is TGCGCCAGCAGCCCGAAGGGTTGGGCTCGGGGCCTTAGCACCACAGATACGCAGTATTTT. The encoded protein is CASSPKGWARGLSTTDTQYF.

V and J are TRBV11-1 and TRBJ2-7; no clear D gene. CDR1 and CDR2 (germline): SGHAT, FQDESV (reference sequence). This CDR3 has 13 residues. The V end lost 2 bases, the J end lost 0 bases, and 5 bases lay between the germline ends. The CDR3 loop reads CASSLKFSYEQYF. DNA for the CDR3: TGTGCCAGCAGCTTAAAGTTCTCCTACGAGCAGTACTTC. Full variable domain (remainder filled in from reference TRBV11-1 and TRBJ2-7): EAEVAQSPRYKITEKSQAVAFWCDPISGHATLYWYRQILGQGPELLVQFQDESVVDDSQLPKDRFSAERLKGVDSTLKIQPAELGDSAMYLCASSLKFSYEQYFGPGTRLTVT.

The V gene is TRBV7-9, the J gene TRBJ2-3, with D perhaps matching TRBD1 or TRBD2 (5 bases each). The CDR3 covers 15 residues. Per the germline V gene, CDR1 is SEHNR and CDR2 is FQNEAQ (reference sequence). V was pared by 6 bases and J by 5 bases, with 18 bases between. Here the CDR3 DNA reads TGTGCCAGCAGGCAGGGTAGCGACCGCCGAGATACGCAGTATTTT. The encoded protein is CASRQGSDRRDTQYF.

V usage is TRBV6-2 or TRBV6-3 and J usage is TRBJ2-1; D is unclear. The germline V and J ends were trimmed by 6 bases and 8 bases, with 11 bases remaining between them. CDR1 and CDR2 from the germline V gene are MNHEY and SVGEGT. The CDR3 runs 12 residues. DNA of the CDR3: TGTGCCAGCAGCCATAACTCCTATGAGCAGTTCTTC. It encodes CASSHNSYEQFF.

V gene TRBV12-5 combines with J gene TRBJ1-5, with 7 bases fitting TRBD1. The CDR3 totals 20 residues. The V gene's germline CDR1 is LGHNT and CDR2 FRNRAP. V trimming: 2 bases; J trimming: 7 bases; junction bases outside the gene matches: 23. The chain's CDR3 is CASGLQEGSRSFFRGQPQHF. In DNA, the CDR3 is TGTGCTAGTGGTTTGCAGGAAGGTTCCAGGTCTTTCTTCAGGGGGCAGCCCCAGCATTTT.